The 3 T cell receptor beta chains below all came from one sample that was sequenced in a study of T cell changes during pregnancy in multiple sclerosis. Assay used: immunoSEQ multiplex PCR; TCRdb lists only in-frame clones, some missing. Found here are 20,000 to 25,000 clones, approximately 86% of them singletons; the top ten hold approximately 14%. The starting material was CD8+ T cells from peripheral blood mononuclear cells, obtained in the first trimester of pregnancy. These receptors originate from a female donor in good health, enrolled as a control in a pregnancy study.

The V call is TRBV15, the J call TRBJ1-5, with TRBD1 identical over 11 bases. Trimming took 3 bases from V and 6 from J; bases not matched to a gene: 1. Germline CDR1 is LNHNV and CDR2 is YYDKDF (reference sequence). The CDR3 is 14 residues long. As DNA, the CDR3 is TGTGCCACCAGCAGGGACAGGGGGCTTCAGCCCCAGCATTTT. This encodes CATSRDRGLQPQHF.

This chain links TRBV9 with TRBJ2-2; D may be TRBD1 (6 bases). Germline V CDR1 and CDR2: SGDLS, YYNGEE. Trimming removed 4 bases at V and 0 bases at J, with 16 bases between. The length of the CDR3 is 17 residues. Here the CDR3 reads CASSTQNRAPNTGELFF. In DNA form, the CDR3 reads TGTGCCAGCAGCACACAAAACAGGGCCCCGAACACCGGGGAGCTGTTTTTT.

The chain combines TRBV6-1 with TRBJ1-1; D gene uncertain. The CDR3 runs 14 residues. Germline CDR1 and CDR2: MNHNS and SASEGT. Trimming left V 1 base short and J 4 bases short, with 10 bases between. CDR3 sequence (DNA): TGTGCCAGCAGTGAAGATAGCTTGGGCACTGAAGCTTTCTTT. The encoded protein is CASSEDSLGTEAFF.